This T cell receptor (beta chain) was identified during a study of blood T cell repertoires in COVID-19. Overall study context: Material from acute and convalescent COVID-19 was sourced from the United States, Italy and Spain. PBMCs, B-cell-depleted T cells, or T cells were the source of the cDNA or gDNA that made up the material.

Original processing notes: Estimation of nucleated cell counts relied on the amplification of reference gene primers. The method was immunoSEQ multiplex PCR; TCRdb's version includes in-frame clones alone and lacks a portion of them. V, J and clone size are those of that table, while D and trimming were read from the DNA. The data hold around 170,000 clones, with about 86% observed a single time. Germline CDR1 reads LGHNA; CDR2 reads YSLEER. Trimming cost V 0 bases and J 4 bases, with 12 bases left between them. The CDR3 extends over 15 amino acids. The chain uses TRBV4-3 and TRBJ1-1; D uncertain. The sequence was collected from a man aged 50 to 59 with active or convalescent COVID-19. Input material: peripheral blood. CDR3 in amino acids: CASSQDYVLSTEAFF. The CDR3 coding sequence is TGCGCCAGCAGCCAAGATTATGTGCTGAGCACTGAAGCTTTCTTT.